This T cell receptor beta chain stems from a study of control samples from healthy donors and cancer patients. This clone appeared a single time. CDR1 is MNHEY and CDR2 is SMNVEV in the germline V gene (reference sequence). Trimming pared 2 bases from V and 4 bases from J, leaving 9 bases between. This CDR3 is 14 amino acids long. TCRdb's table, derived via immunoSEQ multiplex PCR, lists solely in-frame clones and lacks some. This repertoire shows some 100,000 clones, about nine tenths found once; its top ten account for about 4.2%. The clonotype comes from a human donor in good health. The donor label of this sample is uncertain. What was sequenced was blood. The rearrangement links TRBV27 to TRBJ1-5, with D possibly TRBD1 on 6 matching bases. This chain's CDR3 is CASSLRQGNQPQHF. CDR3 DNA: TGTGCCAGCAGTTTAAGGCAGGGGAATCAGCCCCAGCATTTT.